This T cell receptor beta chain was sequenced for a study of T cells after yellow fever vaccination. Regarding the study as a whole: Sorted repertoires could include abundant contaminating clonotypes from bulk cells. Reappearing after the booster were most of the clones from primary vaccination (almost 97% CD4, approximately 89% CD8).

TCR cDNA, made by 5'RACE template switching, carried an added universal primer site and UMIs. TCRdb recomputed calls from the 5' RACE reads with MiXCR, one row per CDR3 protein. The table records around 300,000 distinct CDR3 sequences, around 4.5% of them present only once. Germline CDR1 and CDR2: MGHDK and SYGVNS. Trimming cost V 10 bases and J 0 bases, with 12 bases left between them. The CDR3 runs to 13 residues. This clonotype has ten or more counts. Its antigen is not known. This clonotype was sampled from a man younger than 35 who received the YFV17D yellow fever vaccine. The specimen was PBMCs, collected 15 days after the yellow fever booster vaccination. This sequence joins TRBV25-1 and TRBJ1-1, with D perhaps TRBD1 (6 bases). The CDR3 coding sequence is TGTGCCACCGAGACAGGTCTGAACACTGAAGCTTTCTTT. Its protein is CATETGLNTEAFF.